Shown below are 26 T cell receptor beta chains from a single sample sequenced in a study of blood T cell repertoires in COVID-19. Using immunoSEQ multiplex PCR, the repertoire was profiled, and TCRdb retains in-frame clones only, with some absent. The table includes around 220,000 clones, 75% to 90% detected once. Sequenced input: peripheral blood. The origin of the receptors is a human donor in a cohort sampled during active COVID-19.

In this sample, this clone turned up a few times. This chain joins TRBV10-3 and TRBJ2-1; 10 bases fit TRBD1. V was clipped by 3 bases and J by 1 base; unmatched bases: 15. Per the germline V gene, CDR1 is ENHRY and CDR2 is SYGVKD. The CDR3 is 20 amino acids. The CDR3 sequence is CAISDPGGQGPSGSYNEQFF. The CDR3 nucleotides read TGTGCCATCAGTGACCCAGGGGGACAGGGGCCTAGCGGTTCCTACAATGAGCAGTTCTTC.

A single count supports this clone. The chain is built from TRBV7-3 and TRBJ2-1, with D maybe TRBD2 (5 bases). V was cut by 5 bases and J by 2 bases, with 10 bases left in between. Germline V lookup: CDR1 SGHTA, CDR2 FQGTGA. This CDR3 is 14 amino acids long. Here the CDR3 reads CASSREGPYNEQFF. The CDR3 coding sequence is TGTGCCAGCAGCCGGGAAGGGCCCTACAATGAGCAGTTCTTC. Looking up the rest from reference TRBV7-3 and TRBJ2-1 gives the full variable domain: GAGVSQTPSNKVTEKGKYVELRCDPISGHTALYWYRQSLGQGPEFLIYFQGTGAADDSGLPNDRFFAVRPEGSVSTLKIQRTERGDSAVYLCASSREGPYNEQFFGPGTRLTVL.

Details on this clone: Other DNA sequences from this sample encode an identical CDR3 as well. The chain joins TRBV6-2 or TRBV6-3 to TRBJ1-1, with D uncertain. This CDR3 spans 14 amino acids. Trimming removed 0 bases at V and 5 bases at J, with 10 bases between. Per germline, CDR1 MNHEY and CDR2 SVGEGT. The CDR3 loop is CASSYSTGGTEAFF. The CDR3 DNA sequence: TGTGCCAGCAGTTACTCGACGGGAGGAACTGAAGCTTTCTTT.

The chain uses TRBV25-1 and TRBJ2-2; possibly TRBD1 for D (5 bases). This CDR3 has 14 amino acids. Trimming took 5 bases from V and 7 from J, leaving 14 bases between them. Per the germline V gene, CDR1 is MGHDK and CDR2 is SYGVNS. CDR3 in DNA: TGTGCCAGCAGTTTACAGGAAAAGCACGGGGAGCTGTTTTTT. It translates to CASSLQEKHGELFF.

The rearrangement links TRBV12-2 to TRBJ2-3; the D call of TRBD2 is as the table states it, not checked on the DNA. TRBV12-2 is labeled a pseudogene. CDR3 length equals 17 residues. The CDR3 nucleotides are TGTGCAAGTCGGCGGGCACGGAGCGGGAGGGAAGCAGATACGCAGTATTTT. Its translation is CASRRARSGREADTQYF.

The rearrangement joins TRBV9 to TRBJ2-7; 8 positions agree with TRBD1. Per the germline V gene, CDR1 is SGDLS and CDR2 is YYNGEE. V lost 1 base, J lost 3 bases, and 6 bases stayed unmatched. The CDR3 spans 15 residues. CDR3: CASSVSPGQGYEQYF. CDR3 bases: TGTGCCAGCAGCGTATCTCCTGGACAGGGCTACGAGCAGTACTTC.

This clone was recorded once. The rearrangement joins TRBV3-1 (or the pseudogene TRBV3-2) to TRBJ1-4; 7 bases match TRBD1. CDR3 length: 15 residues. Germline V gene sequence: CDR1 LGHDT, CDR2 YNNKEL (reference sequence). The trim removed 3 bases at V and 6 bases at J, leaving 7 bases unmatched. The CDR3 DNA follows: TGTGCCAGCAGCCACCCCGGGCAGGGGGATGAAAAACTGTTTTTT. Translating it yields CASSHPGQGDEKLFF.

This clone was seen a few times. CDR3 nucleotides: TGTGCCAGCAGTTTACCCACTAGCGGGAGAGGCATTCAGTACTTC. Protein sequence: CASSLPTSGRGIQYF. The V and J genes are TRBV28 and TRBJ2-4; 11 bases line up with TRBD2. V lost 2 bases and J lost 9; bases outside the gene matches: 6. This CDR3 is built from 15 residues. Germline V gene lookup returns CDR1 MDHEN and CDR2 SYDVKM.

V gene TRBV28 combines with J gene TRBJ2-5, with TRBD1 matching over 9 bases. V lost 5 bases to trimming and J lost 2 bases; unmatched junction nucleotides: 3. The CDR3 sequence is 14 residues long. CDR1 is MDHEN and CDR2 is SYDVKM in the germline V gene. CDR3 coding DNA: TGTGCCAGCAGTCTGACAGGGGGGCAAGAGACCCAGTACTTC. Translating it yields CASSLTGGQETQYF.

J is TRBJ2-5 and V is TRBV27; 11 nucleotides match TRBD2. J was trimmed by 1 base and V by 3 bases; bases with no gene match: 16. Germline V gives CDR1 MNHEY, CDR2 SMNVEV (reference sequence). This CDR3 spans 20 amino acids. CDR3 sequence reads: CASSLWAPGLAEAFQETQYF. The CDR3 coding sequence is TGTGCCAGCAGTTTGTGGGCACCGGGACTAGCGGAGGCATTCCAAGAGACCCAGTACTTC.

In its sample, this clone was seen once. As DNA, the CDR3 is TGTGCCAGCAGCCTGCGGGAGGACACTGAAGCTTTCTTT. Its translation: CASSLREDTEAFF. V is TRBV27 and J is TRBJ1-1; D uncertain. CDR3 length equals 13 residues. V shed 6 bases and J shed 3 bases, with 11 bases lying between them. From germline, CDR1 is MNHEY and CDR2 SMNVEV (reference sequence).

This chain uses TRBV6-2 or TRBV6-3 with TRBJ2-7, with 8 bases fitting TRBD1. The V and J ends lost 4 bases and 0 bases, in that order; junction bases with no gene match: 11. The CDR3 runs to 17 residues. The V gene's germline CDR1 is MNHEY and CDR2 SVGEGT. The CDR3: CASSSLGGQGFSYEQYF. The CDR3 nucleotides read TGTGCCAGCAGTTCTTTGGGTGGACAGGGCTTCTCCTACGAGCAGTACTTC.

This clone was detected ten times or more. This sequence joins TRBV7-9 and TRBJ1-1, with 10 nucleotides matching TRBD1. This CDR3 is 17 amino acids long. Germline loops: CDR1 SEHNR, CDR2 FQNEAQ (reference sequence). J gave up 3 bases and V 3 bases, and 10 bases lay outside the gene matches. The CDR3 DNA reads TGTGCCAGCAGCTTCTATAGACAGGGGGCGCTCGACACTGAAGCTTTCTTT. Amino acid sequence: CASSFYRQGALDTEAFF.

This chain uses TRBV18 with TRBJ2-1; the match to TRBD1 covers 8 bases. Per the germline V gene, CDR1 is KGHSH and CDR2 is LQKENI. The CDR3 loop spans 17 amino acids. J lost 0 bases, V lost 1 base, and 5 bases had no gene match. CDR3 DNA: TGTGCCAGCTCACCACGCCCCCAGGGGGCCTCCTACAATGAGCAGTTCTTC. Protein product: CASSPRPQGASYNEQFF.

J is TRBJ1-2 and V is TRBV5-4, with D perhaps TRBD1 (6 bases). The CDR3 is made up of 13 amino acids. The germline V gene encodes CDR1 SGHNT and CDR2 YYREEE (reference sequence). The germline V and J ends were trimmed by 1 base and 5 bases, with 9 bases remaining between them. DNA for the CDR3: TGTGCCAGCAGCTTGAACAGGGTGTATGGCTACACCTTC. This codes for CASSLNRVYGYTF.

This clone was found a few times. The chain uses TRBV6-5 and TRBJ2-7; D possibly corresponds to TRBD1 (5 bases). CDR1 and CDR2 (germline): MNHEY, SVGAGI. CDR3 length: 11 amino acids. V shed 6 bases and J shed 4 bases, with 7 bases lying between them. In nucleotides, the CDR3 is TGTGCCAGCAGGGACACATACGAGCAGTACTTC. Protein sequence: CASRDTYEQYF.

This clone occurred a few times. The chain recombines TRBV2 with TRBJ2-7; 9 nucleotides agree with TRBD2. Per germline, CDR1 SNHLY and CDR2 FYNNEI. The CDR3 runs 13 residues. V lost 7 bases and J lost 4; bases outside the gene matches: 5. The CDR3 loop reads CASKSGRKYEQYF. Here the CDR3 DNA reads TGTGCCAGCAAAAGCGGGAGGAAATACGAGCAGTACTTC.

The chain carries TRBV18 and TRBJ2-5, with D unclear. CDR3 length: 15 amino acids. CDR1 is KGHSH, CDR2 LQKENI, per germline. The V and J ends lost 2 bases and 2 bases respectively, with 12 bases between them. The CDR3 reads CASSPTPTRQETQYF. CDR3 DNA sequence: TGTGCCAGCTCACCAACGCCTACCCGTCAAGAGACCCAGTACTTC.

V is TRBV5-5 and J is TRBJ1-4, with 8 bases fitting TRBD1. Looked up from germline, CDR1 is SGHKS and CDR2 is YYEKEE (reference sequence). This CDR3 has 15 amino acids. J gave up 3 bases and V 0 bases, and 1 base lay outside the gene matches. The CDR3 DNA reads TGTGCCAGCAGCTTGGAGGACAGGGCTAATGAAAAACTGTTTTTT. This sequence encodes CASSLEDRANEKLFF.

The chain combines TRBV27 with TRBJ1-5, with 9 bases identical to TRBD1. Germline CDR1 reads MNHEY; CDR2 reads SMNVEV (reference sequence). J was trimmed by 4 bases and V by 3 bases; bases with no gene match: 13. The CDR3 loop spans 18 amino acids. For the CDR3, the DNA is TGTGCCAGCAGTTTTCTCCCCCGGGACAGGGCTCTGAATCAGCCCCAGCATTTT. Protein product: CASSFLPRDRALNQPQHF.

The V gene is TRBV4-2, the J gene TRBJ2-7; D is perhaps TRBD1 (6 bases). The germline V gene has CDR1 LGHNA and CDR2 YNFKEQ. V lost 1 base and J 3 bases, leaving 10 bases between the germline ends. This CDR3 contains 14 residues. CDR3 amino acids: CASSQVPGDYEQYF. The CDR3, as DNA: TGTGCCAGCAGCCAAGTACCAGGGGACTACGAGCAGTACTTC.

This clone was observed a few times. The CDR3 DNA sequence: TGTGCCACAGGGGGCGGAAGTCGTAATTCACCCCTCCACTTT. This gives the protein CATGGGSRNSPLHF. The chain carries TRBV10-3 and TRBJ1-6, with TRBD1 matching over 8 bases. This CDR3 has 14 amino acids. J lost 6 bases, V lost 10 bases, and 8 bases had no gene match. Per germline, CDR1 ENHRY and CDR2 SYGVKD.

CDR3 sequence reads: CASSQVVAGDTQYF. CDR3 nucleotides: TGTGCCAGCAGCCAAGTGGTAGCGGGAGATACGCAGTATTTT. The chain employs TRBV3-1 (or the pseudogene TRBV3-2) and TRBJ2-3; 7 nucleotides agree with TRBD2. Germline CDR1 reads LGHDT; CDR2 reads YNNKEL (reference sequence). The CDR3 has 14 amino acids. V was pared by 1 base and J by 5 bases, with 3 bases of the junction left unmatched.

The chain links TRBV6-1 to TRBJ1-1; tentative D call: TRBD1 (6 bases). Germline-derived CDR1 and CDR2 are MNHNS and SASEGT. The V and J ends lost 3 bases and 8 bases respectively, with 13 bases between them. CDR3 length: 13 amino acids. The CDR3 DNA reads TGTGCCAGCAGTGACGGCTGGACAGCCGAAGCTTTCTTT. This gives the protein CASSDGWTAEAFF.

This clone was counted a few times. The V call is TRBV7-9, the J call TRBJ1-1; D unresolved. Trimming shortened V by 5 bases and J by 5 bases, and 15 bases separated the two germline ends. The CDR3 contains 14 residues. The V gene's germline CDR1 is SEHNR and CDR2 FQNEAQ (reference sequence). CDR3 sequence (DNA): TGTGCCAGCAGCCTAATAGGAGGGCAGACTGAAGCTTTCTTT. This translates into CASSLIGGQTEAFF.

The gene calls are TRBV28 and TRBJ2-7; the match to TRBD1 covers 7 bases. CDR1 is MDHEN, CDR2 SYDVKM, per germline. The CDR3 contains 15 residues. V lost 5 bases and J lost 4; bases outside the gene matches: 11. CDR3 sequence reads: CASSTDLGQNYEQYF. The CDR3 DNA is TGTGCCAGCAGTACGGATCTGGGACAGAATTACGAGCAGTACTTC.